A selection of T cell receptor beta chains follows, all from one sample in a study of shared clonotypes between healthy human individuals. Only in-frame clones appear in the TCRdb table, and some are missing; sequencing was by immunoSEQ multiplex PCR. The table shows nearly 2 million clones, with approximately 94% occurring only once. The sequenced material came from naive CD8+ T cells sorted from blood. The receptor source for this set is a man aged 18 to 29 in good health. Each CDR3 is given with its conserved first and last residue. The D gene is left open where the match is weak. Rows may omit the clone size; those that give it use once, few, many or a size class.

j_gene: TRBJ2-3
len: 15
d_gene: TRBD1
abundance: once
v_gene: TRBV9
CDR3aa: CASSVGQGVTDTQYF
CDR3nt: TGTGCCAGCAGCGTAGGGCAGGGGGTCACAGATACGCAGTATTTT

j_gene: TRBJ2-7
len: 15
d_gene: .
abundance: .
v_gene: TRBV4-1
CDR3aa: CASSQDDTSFYEQYF
CDR3nt: TGCGCCAGCAGCCAAGACGATACTAGCTTTTACGAGCAGTACTTC

j_gene: TRBJ2-7
len: 15
d_gene: TRBD2
abundance: .
v_gene: TRBV5-6
CDR3aa: CASSLGGSETYEQYF
CDR3nt: TGTGCCAGCAGCTTGGGCGGGAGTGAAACCTACGAGCAGTACTTC

j_gene: TRBJ2-7
len: 14
d_gene: .
abundance: .
v_gene: TRBV7-9
CDR3aa: CASSLDPGSYEQYF
CDR3nt: TGTGCCAGCAGCTTAGATCCGGGATCCTACGAGCAGTACTTC

j_gene: TRBJ2-7
len: 14
d_gene: TRBD2
abundance: .
v_gene: TRBV9
CDR3aa: CASSQGLAGYEQYF
CDR3nt: TGTGCCAGCAGCCAAGGGCTAGCGGGATACGAGCAGTACTTC

j_gene: TRBJ1-1
len: 11
d_gene: .
abundance: .
v_gene: TRBV30
CDR3aa: CAWSPLGEAFF
CDR3nt: TGTGCCTGGAGTCCTCTCGGTGAAGCTTTCTTT

j_gene: TRBJ1-1
len: 14
d_gene: .
abundance: once
v_gene: TRBV7-9
CDR3aa: CASSLPNLGAEAFF
CDR3nt: TGTGCCAGCAGCCTCCCGAATCTTGGAGCTGAAGCTTTCTTT

j_gene: TRBJ2-7
len: 13
d_gene: .
abundance: .
v_gene: TRBV6-5
CDR3aa: CASTPSEGREQYF
CDR3nt: TGTGCCAGCACCCCATCGGAGGGACGCGAGCAGTACTTC

j_gene: TRBJ2-7
len: 12
d_gene: .
abundance: .
v_gene: TRBV27
CDR3aa: CASSGAAYEQYF
CDR3nt: TGTGCCAGCAGCGGGGCAGCTTATGAGCAGTACTTC

j_gene: TRBJ1-1
len: 15
d_gene: .
abundance: .
v_gene: TRBV11-2
CDR3aa: CASSPSQGANTEAFF
CDR3nt: TGTGCCAGCAGCCCTAGTCAGGGCGCGAACACTGAAGCTTTCTTT

j_gene: TRBJ2-2
len: 12
d_gene: .
abundance: .
v_gene: TRBV29-1
CDR3aa: CSVALEAGELFF
CDR3nt: TGCAGCGTGGCTTTAGAGGCTGGGGAGCTGTTTTTT

j_gene: TRBJ1-2
len: 13
d_gene: .
abundance: .
v_gene: TRBV9
CDR3aa: CASSVGGGTGYTF
CDR3nt: TGTGCCAGCAGCGTAGGCGGGGGAACGGGCTACACCTTC

j_gene: TRBJ1-1
len: 15
d_gene: .
abundance: .
v_gene: TRBV4-3
CDR3aa: CASSQESRTNTEAFF
CDR3nt: TGCGCCAGCAGCCAAGAGTCAAGGACGAACACTGAAGCTTTCTTT

j_gene: TRBJ2-1
len: 12
d_gene: .
abundance: .
v_gene: TRBV5-6
CDR3aa: CASSSVTNEQFF
CDR3nt: TGTGCCAGCAGCTCTGTAACCAATGAGCAGTTCTTC

j_gene: TRBJ1-2
len: 11
d_gene: .
abundance: .
v_gene: TRBV6-6
CDR3aa: CASSPPYGYTF
CDR3nt: TGTGCCAGCAGTCCCCCCTATGGCTACACCTTC

j_gene: TRBJ2-7
len: 13
d_gene: .
abundance: .
v_gene: TRBV6-1
CDR3aa: CASSPDRPYEQYF
CDR3nt: TGTGCCAGCAGTCCTGACAGGCCCTACGAGCAGTACTTC

j_gene: TRBJ2-7
len: 13
d_gene: .
abundance: .
v_gene: TRBV5-6
CDR3aa: CASSLGPTYEQYF
CDR3nt: TGTGCCAGCAGCTTGGGCCCGACGTACGAGCAGTACTTC

j_gene: TRBJ2-1
len: 17
d_gene: TRBD2
abundance: .
v_gene: TRBV2
CDR3aa: CASSAWVAGGESNEQFF
CDR3nt: TGTGCCAGCAGTGCGTGGGTAGCGGGGGGCGAGAGCAATGAGCAGTTCTTC

j_gene: TRBJ1-1
len: 13
d_gene: TRBD1
abundance: .
v_gene: TRBV10-3
CDR3aa: CAISEPGGTEAFF
CDR3nt: TGTGCCATCAGTGAACCAGGGGGCACTGAAGCTTTCTTT